This TCR beta chain was sequenced for a study of beta chain features in type 1 diabetes. In the study overall: On cell yields, gender and age, patients and healthy donors were similar.

The germline V gene has CDR1 LGHNA and CDR2 YNFKEQ. The CDR3 extends over 17 amino acids. Trimming at V came to 1 base and at J to 5 bases, leaving 4 bases not matched to a gene. Every isolated RNA sample was fully reverse transcribed, so sequencing captured expressed TCRB transcripts. Using immunoSEQ multiplex PCR, the repertoire was profiled, and TCRdb retains in-frame clones only, with some absent. Of 680,000 or so clones in the sample, around 15% are singletons; the top ten hold about 0.097%. Sorted CD4+ subsets: naive, central memory, regulatory, stem cell-like memory (CD45RO/CCR7/CD25/CD127/CD95/CD27 panel). Every sorted population was more than 95% pure.

J is TRBJ2-3 and V is TRBV4-2; 15 positions match TRBD2. Sequencing used naive CD4+ T cells from blood. This receptor was obtained from a man aged 18 to 35 in good health. CDR3: CASSQAGLAGGRDTQYF. CDR3 bases: TGTGCCAGCAGCCAAGCGGGACTAGCGGGAGGAAGAGATACGCAGTATTTT.